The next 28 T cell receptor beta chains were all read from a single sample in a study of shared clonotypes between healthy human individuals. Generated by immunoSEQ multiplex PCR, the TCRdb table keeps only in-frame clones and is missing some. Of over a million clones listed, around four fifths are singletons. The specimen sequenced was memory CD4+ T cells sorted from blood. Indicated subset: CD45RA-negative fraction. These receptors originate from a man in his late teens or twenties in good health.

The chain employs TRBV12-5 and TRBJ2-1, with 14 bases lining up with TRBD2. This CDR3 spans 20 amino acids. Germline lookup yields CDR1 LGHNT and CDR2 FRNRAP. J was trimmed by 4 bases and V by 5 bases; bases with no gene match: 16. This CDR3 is CASGNRVRWGLAGAYNEQFF. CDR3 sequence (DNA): TGTGCTAGTGGTAACAGGGTCCGTTGGGGACTAGCGGGGGCATACAATGAGCAGTTCTTC.

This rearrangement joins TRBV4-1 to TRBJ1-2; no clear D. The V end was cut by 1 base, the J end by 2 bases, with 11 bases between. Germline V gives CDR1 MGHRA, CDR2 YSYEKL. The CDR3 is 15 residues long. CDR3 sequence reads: CASSQAWAANYGYTF. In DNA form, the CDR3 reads TGCGCCAGCAGCCAAGCTTGGGCAGCGAACTATGGCTACACCTTC.

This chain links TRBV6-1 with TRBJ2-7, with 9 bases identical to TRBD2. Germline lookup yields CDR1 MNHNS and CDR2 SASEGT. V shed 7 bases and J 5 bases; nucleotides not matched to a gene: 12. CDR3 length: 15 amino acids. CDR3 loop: CASMTGGLAGNEQYF. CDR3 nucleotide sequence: TGTGCCAGCATGACAGGAGGGCTAGCGGGAAACGAGCAGTACTTC.

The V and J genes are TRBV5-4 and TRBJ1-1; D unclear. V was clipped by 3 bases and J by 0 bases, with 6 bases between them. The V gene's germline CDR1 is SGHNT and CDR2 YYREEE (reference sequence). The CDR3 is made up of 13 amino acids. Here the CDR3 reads CASSSDVNTEAFF. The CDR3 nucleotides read TGTGCCAGCAGCTCGGACGTGAACACTGAAGCTTTCTTT.

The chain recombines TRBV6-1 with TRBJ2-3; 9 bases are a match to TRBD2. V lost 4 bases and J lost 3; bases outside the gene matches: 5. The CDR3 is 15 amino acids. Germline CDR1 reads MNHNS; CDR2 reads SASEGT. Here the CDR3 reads CASSAVSGGTDTQYF. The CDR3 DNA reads TGTGCCAGCAGTGCGGTTAGCGGGGGTACAGATACGCAGTATTTT.

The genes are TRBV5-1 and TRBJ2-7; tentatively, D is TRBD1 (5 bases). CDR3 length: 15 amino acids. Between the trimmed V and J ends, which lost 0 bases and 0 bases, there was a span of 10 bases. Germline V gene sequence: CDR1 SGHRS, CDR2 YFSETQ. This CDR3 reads CASSLGIGVSYEQYF. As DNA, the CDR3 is TGCGCCAGCAGCTTGGGGATAGGGGTCTCCTACGAGCAGTACTTC. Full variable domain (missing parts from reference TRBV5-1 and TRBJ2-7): KAGVTQTPRYLIKTRGQQVTLSCSPISGHRSVSWYQQTPGQGLQFLFEYFSETQRNKGNFPGRFSGRQFSNSRSEMNVSTLELGDSALYLCASSLGIGVSYEQYFGPGTRLTVT.

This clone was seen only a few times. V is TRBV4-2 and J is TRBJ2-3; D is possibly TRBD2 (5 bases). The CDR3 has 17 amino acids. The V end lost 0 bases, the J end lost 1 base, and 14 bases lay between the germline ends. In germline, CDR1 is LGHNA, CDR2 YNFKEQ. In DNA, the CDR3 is TGTGCCAGCAGCCAAGAACGTGGCGGGTCTGGCACAGATACGCAGTATTTT. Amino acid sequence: CASSQERGGSGTDTQYF.

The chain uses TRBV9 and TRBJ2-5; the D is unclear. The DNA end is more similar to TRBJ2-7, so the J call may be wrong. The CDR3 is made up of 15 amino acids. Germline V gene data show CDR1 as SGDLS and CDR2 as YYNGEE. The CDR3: CASSVGLLSSYEQYF. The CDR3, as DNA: TGTGCCAGCAGCGTAGGGCTCTTAAGCTCCTACGAGCAGTACTTC.

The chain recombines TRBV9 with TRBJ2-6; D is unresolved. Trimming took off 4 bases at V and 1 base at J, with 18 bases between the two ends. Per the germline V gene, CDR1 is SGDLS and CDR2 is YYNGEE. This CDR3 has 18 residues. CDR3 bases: TGTGCCAGCAGCCCGCGTGTCAGCTTCTCTTCTGGGGCCAACGTCCTGACTTTC. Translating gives CASSPRVSFSSGANVLTF. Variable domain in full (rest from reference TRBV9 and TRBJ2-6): DSGVTQTPKHLITATGQRVTLRCSPRSGDLSVYWYQQSLDQGLQFLIQYYNGEERAKGNILERFSAQQFPDLHSELNLSSLELGDSALYFCASSPRVSFSSGANVLTFGAGSRLTVL.

The CDR3 DNA follows: TGCAGCGTCACTAGCGGGGGAGACATTCAGTACTTC. It codes for CSVTSGGDIQYF. The chain combines TRBV29-1 with TRBJ2-4; TRBD2 agrees at 11 bases. The CDR3 extends over 12 amino acids. The V gene end was trimmed by 6 bases and the J gene end by 8 bases; junction bases not matched to a gene: 3. The germline CDR1 and CDR2 sequences are SQVTM and ANQGSEA.

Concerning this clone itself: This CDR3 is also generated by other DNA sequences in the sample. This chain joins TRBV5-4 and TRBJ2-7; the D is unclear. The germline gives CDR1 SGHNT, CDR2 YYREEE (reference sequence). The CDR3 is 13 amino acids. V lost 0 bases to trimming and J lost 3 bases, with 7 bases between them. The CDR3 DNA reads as TGTGCCAGCAGCTTGGGGCCAGACTACGAGCAGTACTTC. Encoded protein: CASSLGPDYEQYF.

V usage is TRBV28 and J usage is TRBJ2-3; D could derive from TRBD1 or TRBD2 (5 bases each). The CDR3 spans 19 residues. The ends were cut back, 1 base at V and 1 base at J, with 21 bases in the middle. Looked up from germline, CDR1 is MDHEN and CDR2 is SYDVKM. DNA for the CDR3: TGTGCCAGCAGTTTATTCGGAAGGTGGGGCGGGTCGGGCACAGATACGCAGTATTTT. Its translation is CASSLFGRWGGSGTDTQYF. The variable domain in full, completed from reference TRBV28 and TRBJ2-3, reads DVKVTQSSRYLVKRTGEKVFLECVQDMDHENMFWYRQDPGLGLRLIYFSYDVKMKEKGDIPEGYSVSREKKERFSLILESASTNQTSMYLCASSLFGRWGGSGTDTQYFGPGTRLTVL.

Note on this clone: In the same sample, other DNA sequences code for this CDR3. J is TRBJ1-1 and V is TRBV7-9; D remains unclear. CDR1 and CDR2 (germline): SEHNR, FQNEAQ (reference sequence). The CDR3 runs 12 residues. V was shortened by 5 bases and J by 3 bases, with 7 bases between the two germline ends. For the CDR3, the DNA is TGTGCCAGCAGCCGGAAAGACACTGAAGCTTTCTTT. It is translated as CASSRKDTEAFF.

CDR3 DNA: TGCGCCAGCAGCTCCCAACAGGGGGCCATTACCTACGAGCAGTACTTC. This gives the protein CASSSQQGAITYEQYF. The rearrangement uses TRBV5-1 and TRBJ2-5; 9 bases match TRBD1. Judging by the DNA end, TRBJ2-7 fits better; the J call may be wrong. Germline lookup yields CDR1 SGHRS and CDR2 YFSETQ. This CDR3 comprises 16 residues.

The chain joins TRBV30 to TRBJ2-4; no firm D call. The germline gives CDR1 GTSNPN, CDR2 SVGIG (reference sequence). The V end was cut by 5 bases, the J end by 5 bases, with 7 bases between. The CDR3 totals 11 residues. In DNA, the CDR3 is TGTGCCTGGGTACAAGAAAACATTCAGTACTTC. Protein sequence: CAWVQENIQYF.

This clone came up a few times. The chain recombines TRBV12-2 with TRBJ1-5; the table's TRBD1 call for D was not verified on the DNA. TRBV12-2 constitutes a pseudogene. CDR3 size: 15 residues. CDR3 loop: CASRLSHRGLRPQHF. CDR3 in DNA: TGTGCAAGTCGCTTATCTCACAGGGGGCTTCGGCCCCAGCATTTT.

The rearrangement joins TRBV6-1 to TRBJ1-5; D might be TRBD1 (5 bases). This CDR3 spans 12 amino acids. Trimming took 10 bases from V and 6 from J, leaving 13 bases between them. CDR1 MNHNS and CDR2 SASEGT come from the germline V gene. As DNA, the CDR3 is TGTGCCAACTCGGGGGTCGGTCAGCCCCAGCATTTT. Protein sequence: CANSGVGQPQHF.

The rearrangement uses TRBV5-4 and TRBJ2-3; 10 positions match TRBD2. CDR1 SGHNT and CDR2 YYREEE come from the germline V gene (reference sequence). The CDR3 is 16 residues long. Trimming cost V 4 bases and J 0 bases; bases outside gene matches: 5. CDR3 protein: CASSAGLAASTDTQYF. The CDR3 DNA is TGTGCCAGCAGCGCCGGACTAGCGGCCAGCACAGATACGCAGTATTTT. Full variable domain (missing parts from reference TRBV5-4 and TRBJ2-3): ETGVTQSPTHLIKTRGQQVTLRCSSQSGHNTVSWYQQALGQGPQFIFQYYREEENGRGNFPPRFSGLQFPNYSSELNVNALELDDSALYLCASSAGLAASTDTQYFGPGTRLTVL.

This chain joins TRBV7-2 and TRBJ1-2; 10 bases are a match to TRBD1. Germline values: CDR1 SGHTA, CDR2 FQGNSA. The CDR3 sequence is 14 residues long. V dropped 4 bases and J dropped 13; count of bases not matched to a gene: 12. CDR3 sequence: CASSSTGTGVKGTF. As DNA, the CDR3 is TGTGCCAGCAGCTCGACCGGGACAGGGGTTAAGGGCACCTTC.

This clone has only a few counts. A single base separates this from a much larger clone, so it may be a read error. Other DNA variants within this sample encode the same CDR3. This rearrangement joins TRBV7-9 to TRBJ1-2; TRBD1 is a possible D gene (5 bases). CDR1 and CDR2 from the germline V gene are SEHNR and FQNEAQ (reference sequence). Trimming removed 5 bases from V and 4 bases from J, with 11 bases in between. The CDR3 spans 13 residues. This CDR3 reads CASSPGTGYGYTF. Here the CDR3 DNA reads TGTGCCAGCAGCCCAGGGACGGGCTATGGCTACACCTTC.

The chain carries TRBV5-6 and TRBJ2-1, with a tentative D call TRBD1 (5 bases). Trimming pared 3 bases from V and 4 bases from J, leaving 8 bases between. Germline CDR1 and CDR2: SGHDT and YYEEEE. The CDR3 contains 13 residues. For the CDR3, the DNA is TGTGCCAGCAGCTACGACAGTTACAATGAGCAGTTCTTC. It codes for CASSYDSYNEQFF.

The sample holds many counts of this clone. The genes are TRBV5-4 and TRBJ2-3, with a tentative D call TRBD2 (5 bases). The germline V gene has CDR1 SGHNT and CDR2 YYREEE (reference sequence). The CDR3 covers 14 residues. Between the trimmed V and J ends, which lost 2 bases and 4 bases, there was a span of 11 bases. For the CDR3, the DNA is TGTGCCAGCAGCTTTGGGGAGTATTCAGATACGCAGTATTTT. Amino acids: CASSFGEYSDTQYF.

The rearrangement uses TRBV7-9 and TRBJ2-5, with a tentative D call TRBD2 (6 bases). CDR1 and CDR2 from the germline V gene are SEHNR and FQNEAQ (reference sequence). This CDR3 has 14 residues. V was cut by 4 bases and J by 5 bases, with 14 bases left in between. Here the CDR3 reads CASSSGRGAETQYF. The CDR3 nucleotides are TGTGCCAGCAGCTCCGGGAGAGGGGCCGAGACCCAGTACTTC.

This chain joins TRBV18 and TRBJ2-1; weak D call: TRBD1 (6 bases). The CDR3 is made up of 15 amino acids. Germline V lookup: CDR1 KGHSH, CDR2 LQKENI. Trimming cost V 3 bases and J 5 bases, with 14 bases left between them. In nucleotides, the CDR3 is TGTGCCAGCTCACCTACCGGGACACCCCACAATGAGCAGTTCTTC. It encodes CASSPTGTPHNEQFF.

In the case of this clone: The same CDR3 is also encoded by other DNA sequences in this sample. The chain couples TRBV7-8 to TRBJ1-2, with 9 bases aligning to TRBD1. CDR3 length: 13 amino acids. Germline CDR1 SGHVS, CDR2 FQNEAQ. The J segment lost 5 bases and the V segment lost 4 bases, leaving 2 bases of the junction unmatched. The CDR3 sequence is CASSSDRGYGYTF. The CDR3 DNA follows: TGTGCCAGCAGCTCGGACAGGGGATATGGCTACACCTTC.

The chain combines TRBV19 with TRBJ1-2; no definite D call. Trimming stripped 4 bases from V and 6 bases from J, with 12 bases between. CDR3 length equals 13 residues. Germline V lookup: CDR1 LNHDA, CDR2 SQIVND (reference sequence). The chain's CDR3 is CASSRRLGDGYTF. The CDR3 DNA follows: TGTGCCAGTAGTAGGAGATTGGGAGATGGCTACACCTTC.

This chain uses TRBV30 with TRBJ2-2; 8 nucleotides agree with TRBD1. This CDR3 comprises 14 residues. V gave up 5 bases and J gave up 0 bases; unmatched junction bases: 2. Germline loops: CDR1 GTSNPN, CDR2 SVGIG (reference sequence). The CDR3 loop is CAWADRANTGELFF. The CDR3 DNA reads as TGTGCCTGGGCGGACAGGGCGAACACCGGGGAGCTGTTTTTT.

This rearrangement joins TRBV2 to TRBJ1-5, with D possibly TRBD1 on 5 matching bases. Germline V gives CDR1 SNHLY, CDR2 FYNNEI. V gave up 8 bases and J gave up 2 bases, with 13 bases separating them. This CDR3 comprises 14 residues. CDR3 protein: CASRGGIGNQPQHF. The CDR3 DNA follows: TGTGCCAGCCGGGGGGGGATTGGCAATCAGCCCCAGCATTTT.